This T cell receptor beta chain stems from a study of post-analysis software for immune sequencing data (dated by TCRdb to 2013 to 2016). In terms of the full investigation: Disease courses on record covered relapsing-remitting, secondary progressive and progressive-relapsing multiple sclerosis, though some patients had no subtype annotation. The patient repertoires were compared against around eleven previously published healthy control repertoires obtained from donors aged roughly 6 to 26 years. A subset of samples was prepared in parallel using single-end sample barcoding, then pooled and co-amplified after Illumina adapter ligation. Paper-wide results and their limitations: Normalized Chao1 diversity was significantly lower in multiple sclerosis patients than controls, suggesting substantial peripheral T-cell clonal expansion. The control group was slightly older than the multiple sclerosis patient group. Direct clustering with F measure revealed strong co-clustering of samples prepared in the same batch, which led to a batch-effect correction.

TCR beta repertoires were profiled from peripheral blood of over 10 young patients with multiple sclerosis to demonstrate the VDJtools post-analysis software. The multiple sclerosis patients were children and adolescents ranging in age from roughly 6 to 16 years. The library came from PCR. Sequencing used an Illumina HiSeq 2500. Unique molecular identifiers were incorporated into TCR beta cDNA libraries to reduce PCR and sequencing biases. Every 1 to 10 million input T cells yielded 500,000 or so cDNA molecules, meaning each molecule approximated one T cell. The patient libraries were prepared and sequenced with the same protocol used for the earlier healthy control dataset. Within a given batch, samples were prepared together, multiplexed and sequenced on the same HiSeq lane. The paper's data handling went like this. Raw barcoded reads were processed with MIGEC, discarding single-read molecular identifier groups before consensus assembly and CDR3 extraction. Clonotype tables were post-analysed with VDJtools, and diversity was normalized by down-sampling all datasets to the smallest sample size. To correct batch-related cross-sample contamination, repertoire overlap clustering matched CDR3 amino acid sequences but not nucleotide sequences. TCRdb reran the public reads through fastp at Q25 and MiXCR, keeping productive beta chains. Identical CDR3 protein sequences are pooled into one entry, listed with their most common genes and DNA. It is TCRdb's table, rather than the study itself, that gives the V and J calls and clone size. The sample table holds roughly 800,000 distinct CDR3 sequences, of which approximately 50% were seen once. 4.6% of the sample comes from the top ten.

Note on this clonotype: Its antigen remains unidentified. Per-base quality was not reported, and no clone a single base away is much larger than it.

The source is a girl aged 10 to 17 with multiple sclerosis. The sample comprised blood.

The DNA sequence follows: TGTGCCATCAGTCCAGGCCAGGGGATGACTTTCTTT. Protein translation: CAISPGQGMTFF. This sequence uses TRBV10-3 and TRBJ1-1; matching of 6 bases hints at TRBD1 as the D gene. The trim is 5 bases for V and 12 bases for J, with a gap of 16 bases between the germline ends. The CDR3 spans 12 residues, from the cysteine through the phenylalanine. Only CDR3 DNA remains: 36 bases, in frame from the first base. As encoded in the germline V gene, CDR1 is ENHRY while CDR2 is SYGVKD.